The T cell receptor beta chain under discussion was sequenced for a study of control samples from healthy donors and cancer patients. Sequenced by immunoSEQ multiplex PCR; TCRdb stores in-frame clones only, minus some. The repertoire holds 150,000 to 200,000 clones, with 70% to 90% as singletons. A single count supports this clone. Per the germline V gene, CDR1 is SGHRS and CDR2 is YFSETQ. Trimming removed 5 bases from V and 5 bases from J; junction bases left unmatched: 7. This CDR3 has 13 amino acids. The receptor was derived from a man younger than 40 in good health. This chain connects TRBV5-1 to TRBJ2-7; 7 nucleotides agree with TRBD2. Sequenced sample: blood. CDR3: CASRTTGGDEQYF. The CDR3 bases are TGCGCCAGCAGGACGACGGGAGGAGACGAGCAGTACTTC.